This T cell receptor beta chain was sequenced for a study of blood T cells in healthy people across ages (dated by TCRdb to between 2015 and 2016). For the study in its entirety: Template switching captured roughly one uniquely barcoded TCR beta cDNA molecule per two T cells in model experiments. Age-related changes in TCR beta repertoire diversity were measured in the study by deep sequencing normalized with unique cDNA molecular identifiers. The donors were split into four age groups: young (average 16 years), middle-aged (39), aged (approximately 60) and long-lived (about 82). To avoid experimental bias, donors of different ages were spread randomly across the sequencing lanes. For two donors (one aged 18 to 30 and one aged 80 or older), the study analyzed two additional independent replicas of 1 million unique cDNA reads from the same blood draw. General conclusions and limits of the study: Observed TCR beta diversity per million T cells fell roughly linearly with age, and a significant reduction was already apparent by age around 40. Bulk unsorted PBMC profiling prevented conclusive comparison of naive and antigen-experienced compartments. There was a strong correlation between observed TCR beta diversity and the percentage of naive T cells measured by flow cytometry. Estimates of total diversity from one million sequenced T cells were regarded as lower bounds and underestimates. The long-lived group showed more naive CD4+ T cells, fewer expanded clones and increased TCR diversity than the aged group, suggesting age selection. Donor CMV infection status was unknown, potentially confounding age-related changes in expanded clonotypes.

Systemically healthy Caucasian individuals from Russia, around 38 in total and aged about 6 to 95 years, were included as donors. Ten milliliters of peripheral blood were drawn from each donor into EDTA-treated Vacutainer tubes. Ficoll-Paque density-gradient centrifugation was used to isolate PBMCs, with at least 6 million obtained per sample. Trizol reagent was used to extract total RNA from the PBMCs, yielding at least 5 micrograms per sample. Naive CD45RAhigh/CD27high T cell percentages were measured by flow cytometry on a PBMC aliquot from every donor. For this clonotype: The clone's antigen remains unknown. There are no base qualities to consult, and no much larger clone falls within one base.

Its CDR3 holds 14 amino acids, cysteine through phenylalanine. Of all the DNA, just the CDR3 is kept, 42 bases in frame from base 1. Looking up the germline V gene (reference sequence) yields CDR1 MNHNY and CDR2 SVGAGI. Germline trimming: 2 bases from V, 6 bases from J; junction bases outside gene matches: 7. The library was produced with 5' RACE. The run used an Illumina HiSeq 2500. The second PCR ran for roughly 6 to 11 cycles and used a J-beta primer mix along with a sample-barcoded 5' primer. Each TCR beta cDNA molecule received a unique molecular identifier from a template-switch 5' adaptor carrying 12 random nucleotides. At least 3 million CDR3-containing paired-end reads were obtained from each sample. First-strand cDNA was synthesized from all RNA with the Mint cDNA synthesis kit, primed by a TRBC-specific oligonucleotide. Following uracil-DNA glycosylase treatment, a first 18-cycle PCR with universal primers M1SS and BC2_uni_R was performed on all cDNA. In the source study's methods: For normalization, 1 million high-quality reads were randomly selected from each sample, with every read carrying a distinct molecular identifier. Reads with shared molecular identifiers were discarded instead of being binned into consensus sequences. CDR3 identification, clonotype clustering and error correction used MiTCR with a Q25 quality threshold and the strictest error-elimination algorithm. A nonparametric unseen species model with Euler transformation was used to estimate a lower bound on total TCR beta diversity. TCRdb reworked the public reads: Q25 trimming with fastp, MiXCR clone assembly, productive beta chains retained. Each entry merges the rows of one CDR3 protein and shows their most common DNA and genes. The V and J calls here are based on TCRdb, not the publication. The sample data list about a million distinct CDR3 sequences, and roughly 43% of these were observed just once. Of the sample, about an eighth falls within the top ten clones.

The TCR comes from a man aged 30 to 45 in good health. Material for sequencing was blood. This sequence uses TRBV6-6 and TRBJ2-7, with 7 bases aligning to TRBD2. The nucleotide sequence is given as TGTGCCAGCAGTTACGCGGGGGTAGAAGGCGAGCAGTACTTC. This sequence encodes CASSYAGVEGEQYF.